The clone carrying this T cell receptor (beta chain) showed up just a few times. Its matching antigen is unknown. V was pared by 4 bases and J by 0 bases, with 6 bases of the junction left unmatched. CDR1 is MDHEN and CDR2 is SYDVKM in the germline V gene. The CDR3 contains 17 residues. This record comes from a study of regulatory T cells in long-lasting Graves disease. Study-wide results and limits: New patients shared over 800 public clonotypes, fewer than the 2,500 to 3,500 shared by persistent patients. Favored gene segments in persistent disease were TRBV28, TRBJ1-2 and TRBJ2-5.

Through Arm-PCR of CDR3 regions and iRepertoire HTBI primers, TCR beta libraries were built. TCRdb called the multiplex PCR reads again in MiXCR, with one record for every CDR3 protein. The table has around 450,000 distinct CDR3 sequences, 15% seen once. The time point was: newly diagnosed GD, antithyroid drugs for less than 3 months. The TCR library was made from RNA extracted from PBMCs. This sample also belongs to another study, concerning T cells in Graves' hyperthyroidism and ophthalmopathy. That publication notes: Pregnant or lactating patients were excluded, as were those with uncontrolled infection or other autoimmune disease. The TCR CDR3 was amplified in a first-round RT-PCR using the HTBI primer set.

The source is a woman aged 35 to 49 with Graves disease. The sample was peripheral blood mononuclear cells (PBMCs), taken at new diagnosis, from a patient treated with antithyroid drugs. This rearrangement joins TRBV28 to TRBJ1-6; 7 nucleotides agree with TRBD1. CDR3 amino acids: CASSSGQASSYNSPLHF. Written as DNA, the CDR3 is TGTGCCAGCAGTTCTGGACAGGCAAGCTCCTATAATTCACCCCTCCACTTT.